One and the same sample provided the 32 T cell receptor beta chains below, sequenced in a study of T-cell reconstitution after alpha-beta-depleted transplantation in children. Using unique molecular identifiers, the investigators prepared the TCRbeta library. MiXCR, applied by TCRdb to the PCR reads, yields one record per CDR3 protein. Of under 750,000 distinct CDR3 sequences in the sample, about 21% were seen once. Specimen: PBMCs, mostly from graft donor cells, collected 360 days after TCRalphabeta/CD19-depleted stem cell transplant. The source is a boy younger than two who had a stem cell transplant for acute myeloid leukemia, so the T cells may come from the graft donor.

This sequence joins TRBV11-1 and TRBJ2-1; a possible D gene is TRBD2 (5 bases). The CDR3 sequence is 17 residues long. CDR1 is SGHAT and CDR2 is FQDESV in the germline V gene (reference sequence). V was trimmed by 3 bases and J by 8 bases, leaving 23 bases between them. As DNA, the CDR3 is TGTGCCAGCAGCTTCACCGTGGTGAGGGTAAGGAATGATGAGCAGTTCTTC. This codes for CASSFTVVRVRNDEQFF.

The chain combines TRBV20-1 with TRBJ1-5; 7 bases map to TRBD1. V shed 4 bases and J 0 bases; nucleotides not matched to a gene: 9. The germline V gene encodes CDR1 DFQATT and CDR2 SNEGSKA (reference sequence). The CDR3 length is 16 residues. CDR3 region: CSAKLGGFYSNQPQHF. The CDR3, as DNA: TGCAGTGCTAAATTAGGGGGCTTTTATAGCAATCAGCCCCAGCATTTT.

The chain links TRBV20-1 to TRBJ1-5; D is unresolved. The CDR3 length is 13 residues. Germline V lookup: CDR1 DFQATT, CDR2 SNEGSKA (reference sequence). The DNA for the CDR3 is TGCAGCGGTGGGCGGAATAGCAATCAGCCCCAGCATTTT. Residues: CSGGRNSNQPQHF.

In its sample, this clonotype was seen many times. The rearrangement uses TRBV29-1 and TRBJ2-6; D remains unclear. CDR3 size: 17 residues. Germline CDR1 reads SQVTM; CDR2 reads ANQGSEA. V was shortened by 7 bases and J by 0 bases, with 19 bases between the two germline ends. In nucleotides, the CDR3 is TGCAGCGCCATGGATCCCTTTAGCACCTCTGGGGCCAACGTCCTGACTTTC. Residues: CSAMDPFSTSGANVLTF.

This clonotype occurred a few times. This chain links TRBV20-1 with TRBJ1-6; D is unresolved. Trimming stripped 4 bases from V and 4 bases from J, with 8 bases between. The CDR3 sequence is 13 residues long. CDR1 DFQATT and CDR2 SNEGSKA come from the germline V gene (reference sequence). Here the CDR3 reads CSAIGRYNSPLHF. The CDR3 DNA reads TGCAGTGCTATCGGACGGTATAATTCACCCCTCCACTTT.

The rearrangement joins TRBV12-3 or TRBV12-4 to TRBJ1-3; 7 bases line up with TRBD1. Trimming cost V 3 bases and J 0 bases; bases outside gene matches: 5. The length of the CDR3 is 16 residues. The CDR3 DNA sequence: TGTGCCAGCAGTTTTACAGGGGAAAGCTCTGGAAACACCATATATTTT. Amino acid sequence: CASSFTGESSGNTIYF.

This chain joins TRBV14 and TRBJ1-1; weak D call: TRBD1 (5 bases). The CDR3 is made up of 14 amino acids. Trimming stripped 3 bases from V and 11 bases from J, with 19 bases between. The germline gives CDR1 SGHDN, CDR2 FVKESK. The CDR3 spells CASSHNMGLLGAFF. In DNA, the CDR3 is TGTGCCAGCAGCCACAACATGGGGCTCCTTGGGGCTTTCTTT.

Ten or more counts support this clonotype. The gene calls are TRBV25-1 and TRBJ2-5, with D hard to call. Trimming left V 6 bases short and J 5 bases short, with 13 bases between. The V gene's germline CDR1 is MGHDK and CDR2 SYGVNS. The CDR3 covers 13 residues. The DNA of the CDR3 is TGTGCCAGCAGCGGGCCAATCGCGGAGACCCAGTACTTC. Amino acids: CASSGPIAETQYF.

This clonotype was found once. The chain has TRBV18 and TRBJ2-1; 7 positions agree with TRBD1. V lost 3 bases and J lost 4; bases outside the gene matches: 6. The CDR3 loop spans 15 amino acids. CDR1 is KGHSH and CDR2 is LQKENI in the germline V gene. CDR3 in DNA: TGTGCCAGCTCACCGATTGGGACAGATTACAATGAGCAGTTCTTC. Translating it yields CASSPIGTDYNEQFF.

A few counts support this clonotype. V usage is TRBV5-6 and J usage is TRBJ2-7, with D tentatively TRBD1 (6 bases). From germline, CDR1 is SGHDT and CDR2 YYEEEE. The length of the CDR3 is 14 residues. Trimming left V 5 bases short and J 3 bases short, with 15 bases between. DNA of the CDR3: TGTGCCAGCAGTAGGTCAGGGGTGTACTACGAGCAGTACTTC. It encodes CASSRSGVYYEQYF.

Only a few counts were recorded for this clonotype. This chain uses TRBV7-2 with TRBJ1-1; D ambiguous. This CDR3 is 14 amino acids long. The V end was cut by 0 bases, the J end by 11 bases, with 16 bases between. The V gene's germline CDR1 is SGHTA and CDR2 FQGNSA. DNA for the CDR3: TGTGCCAGCAGCTTAGCCGGAAAGCGAATAAGGGCTTTCTTT. It yields the protein CASSLAGKRIRAFF.

There are many counts of this clonotype. V gene TRBV7-3 combines with J gene TRBJ2-3; a possible D gene is TRBD1 (5 bases). Looked up from germline, CDR1 is SGHTA and CDR2 is FQGTGA. The CDR3 spans 13 residues. The V end lost 5 bases, the J end lost 4 bases, and 10 bases lay between the germline ends. The CDR3 spells CASSPIGADTQYF. As DNA, the CDR3 is TGTGCCAGCAGCCCCATAGGGGCAGATACGCAGTATTTT.

This clonotype was observed many times. This chain joins TRBV28 and TRBJ2-3; D is uncertain. The CDR3 loop spans 15 amino acids. Germline V gene sequence: CDR1 MDHEN, CDR2 SYDVKM. V was clipped by 6 bases and J by 2 bases, with 15 bases between them. In DNA, the CDR3 is TGTGCCAGCAGCCCGTCCGGGTTCCTCACAGATACGCAGTATTTT. This sequence encodes CASSPSGFLTDTQYF.

This clonotype has ten or more counts. The chain has TRBV12-3 or TRBV12-4 and TRBJ1-6, with a weak D call TRBD1 (5 bases). The CDR3 spans 14 residues. The V end was cut by 5 bases, the J end by 14 bases, with 19 bases between. CDR3 sequence reads: CASSPGPGSSALHF. The CDR3 nucleotides read TGTGCCAGCAGTCCAGGGCCCGGCTCGTCGGCCCTCCACTTT.

The sample holds many counts of this clonotype. The gene calls are TRBV20-1 and TRBJ1-1; D call uncertain. The CDR3 is made up of 13 amino acids. CDR1 and CDR2 (germline): DFQATT, SNEGSKA (reference sequence). V gave up 3 bases and J gave up 2 bases, with 10 bases separating them. The CDR3 sequence: CSASLAGNTEAFF. The CDR3 DNA reads TGCAGTGCTAGTTTAGCGGGTAACACTGAAGCTTTCTTT.

The rearrangement joins TRBV15 to TRBJ2-7, with D perhaps assigned TRBD1 or TRBD2 (5 bases each). This CDR3 region has 14 residues. Trimming left V 4 bases short and J 6 bases short, with 16 bases between. CDR1 and CDR2 (germline): LNHNV, YYDKDF (reference sequence). CDR3 nucleotide sequence: TGTGCCACCAGCAATCCGGGGCTCTACGGCGAGCAGTACTTC. This gives the protein CATSNPGLYGEQYF. The full variable domain, completed using reference TRBV15 and TRBJ2-7, is DAMVIQNPRYQVTQFGKPVTLSCSQTLNHNVMYWYQQKSSQAPKLLFHYYDKDFNNEADTPDNFQSRRPNTSFCFLDIRSPGLGDTAMYLCATSNPGLYGEQYFGPGTRLTVT.

The table lists this clonotype with a few counts. V is TRBV20-1 and J is TRBJ2-3; 9 nucleotides agree with TRBD2. The junction had 7 bases not matched to a gene; V was cut back by 3 bases and J by 3 bases. This CDR3 spans 15 amino acids. The V gene's germline CDR1 is DFQATT and CDR2 SNEGSKA (reference sequence). The CDR3, as DNA: TGCAGTGCTAGTTGGCGGGGGGGCCGGACAGATACGCAGTATTTT. It encodes CSASWRGGRTDTQYF.

This clonotype was counted many times. The chain recombines TRBV29-1 with TRBJ2-2; unclear D gene. V lost 4 bases and J lost 3, with 15 bases in between. CDR1 and CDR2 (germline): SQVTM, ANQGSEA. The CDR3 is made up of 15 amino acids. CDR3 nucleotides: TGCAGCGTTGTCGGCAGCATCCCAGACACCGGGGAGCTGTTTTTT. This translates into CSVVGSIPDTGELFF.

The chain couples TRBV20-1 to TRBJ2-1, with unresolved D. The germline CDR1 and CDR2 sequences are DFQATT and SNEGSKA (reference sequence). The length of the CDR3 is 11 residues. V was shortened by 1 base and J by 10 bases, with 8 bases between the two germline ends. CDR3 nucleotides: TGCAGTGCTAGAGGCCAGGAGGAGCAGTTCTTC. Translating it yields CSARGQEEQFF.

This clonotype was picked up a small number of times. The genes are TRBV14 and TRBJ2-6; D call uncertain. CDR3 length: 14 residues. Between the trimmed V and J ends, which lost 2 bases and 4 bases, there was a span of 6 bases. The germline V gene has CDR1 SGHDN and CDR2 FVKESK. CDR3 in amino acids: CASSQNFGANVLTF. The DNA of the CDR3 is TGTGCCAGCAGCCAAAACTTCGGGGCCAACGTCCTGACTTTC.

There are a few counts of this clonotype. The rearrangement joins TRBV12-3 or TRBV12-4 to TRBJ1-5; 8 bases fit TRBD1. The CDR3 covers 16 residues. The V and J ends lost 3 bases and 5 bases, in that order; junction bases with no gene match: 9. CDR3 DNA sequence: TGTGCCAGCAGTTTGACAGGGGAGACAGCACATCAGCCCCAGCATTTT. Protein: CASSLTGETAHQPQHF.

This clonotype was observed at least ten times. The gene calls are TRBV20-1 and TRBJ2-7; D unclear. This CDR3 is 14 amino acids long. V was pared by 0 bases and J by 7 bases, with 16 bases between. In germline, CDR1 is DFQATT, CDR2 SNEGSKA (reference sequence). In DNA form, the CDR3 reads TGCAGTGCTAGAGAAGAGTTCCGCACTCGGGAGCAGTACTTC. Residues: CSAREEFRTREQYF.

Many counts were recorded for this clonotype. The chain has TRBV5-1 and TRBJ1-2; 7 positions match TRBD1. The CDR3 sequence is 15 residues long. V was clipped by 1 base and J by 3 bases; unmatched bases: 6. The germline V gene encodes CDR1 SGHRS and CDR2 YFSETQ. This chain's CDR3 is CASSLRDSNHYGYTF. CDR3 coding DNA: TGCGCCAGCAGCTTGCGGGACAGTAACCACTATGGCTACACCTTC.

V is TRBV29-1 and J is TRBJ2-2; D might be TRBD1 or TRBD2, each matching 5 bases. Germline loops: CDR1 SQVTM, CDR2 ANQGSEA. Trimming cost V 7 bases and J 1 base, with 10 bases left between them. This CDR3 region has 13 residues. CDR3 residues: CSAGTVNTGELFF. Here the CDR3 DNA reads TGCAGCGCTGGGACGGTGAACACCGGGGAGCTGTTTTTT.

The chain recombines TRBV20-1 with TRBJ2-1; 7 positions match TRBD1. This CDR3 contains 16 residues. Germline trimming cut 2 bases from V and 4 bases from J; bases unmatched to any gene: 11. Germline assignment: CDR1 DFQATT and CDR2 SNEGSKA (reference sequence). The CDR3 reads CSARIPRGSSYNEQFF. The CDR3 DNA follows: TGCAGTGCTAGAATCCCCAGGGGGTCAAGTTACAATGAGCAGTTCTTC.

The chain links TRBV11-2 to TRBJ2-5, with D unclear. This CDR3 is 14 amino acids long. V lost 3 bases and J lost 2, with 10 bases in between. CDR1 and CDR2 (germline): SGHAT, FQNNGV. The CDR3 nucleotides read TGTGCCAGCAGCTTTGAAAATTTTCAAGAGACCCAGTACTTC. Its translation: CASSFENFQETQYF.

The chain links TRBV20-1 to TRBJ1-6, with D hard to call. CDR1 and CDR2 (germline): DFQATT, SNEGSKA (reference sequence). The CDR3 has 15 amino acids. V was shortened by 6 bases and J by 1 base, with 13 bases between the two germline ends. The CDR3 sequence is CSAGGKGSYNSPLHF. CDR3 DNA: TGCAGTGCAGGAGGAAAGGGTTCCTATAATTCACCCCTCCACTTT.

This clonotype was observed at least ten times. The genes are TRBV12-3 or TRBV12-4 and TRBJ2-3, with D perhaps TRBD2 (5 bases). Trimming stripped 3 bases from V and 0 bases from J, with 7 bases between. The CDR3 extends over 14 amino acids. CDR3 sequence reads: CASSFGVSTDTQYF. The DNA for the CDR3 is TGTGCCAGCAGTTTCGGGGTTAGCACAGATACGCAGTATTTT.

This clonotype was observed at least ten times. The chain has TRBV23-1 and TRBJ1-5; no clear D gene. TRBV23-1 qualifies as an ORF whose function is uncertain. The germline V and J ends were trimmed by 2 bases and 1 base, with 9 bases remaining between them. The CDR3 runs 15 residues. The CDR3 DNA reads as TGCGCCAGCAGTCAAGAGGGAGGGAGCAATCAGCCCCAGCATTTT. Protein product: CASSQEGGSNQPQHF.

This clonotype was detected many times. V is TRBV20-1 and J is TRBJ2-2, with unresolved D. Trimming cost V 2 bases and J 3 bases, with 4 bases left between them. Germline CDR1 and CDR2: DFQATT and SNEGSKA (reference sequence). The CDR3 length is 12 residues. Here the CDR3 DNA reads TGCAGTGCTAGACCCCACACCGGGGAGCTGTTTTTT. It encodes CSARPHTGELFF.

The chain couples TRBV6-2 or TRBV6-3 to TRBJ2-1, with 9 positions matching TRBD1. The junction had 29 bases not matched to a gene; V was cut back by 11 bases and J by 6 bases. CDR1 and CDR2 from the germline V gene are MNHEY and SVGEGT. The CDR3 is 20 amino acids. The CDR3 region has the DNA TGTGCCCTGGCAAAGGAGGGGACAGGGCCAACCCCGACACCATCCAATGAGCAGTTCTTC. Translated: CALAKEGTGPTPTPSNEQFF.

The chain uses TRBV20-1 and TRBJ2-7; weak D call: TRBD2 (6 bases). The CDR3 is 15 amino acids. Trimming cost V 2 bases and J 0 bases, with 14 bases left between them. CDR1 and CDR2 from the germline V gene are DFQATT and SNEGSKA (reference sequence). CDR3 coding DNA: TGCAGTGCTAGACCGGGGGTGGGGTTCTCCTACGAGCAGTACTTC. It yields the protein CSARPGVGFSYEQYF.